The rows below give T cell receptor beta chains drawn from one sample of a study of immune cell composition in non-small cell lung cancer. Libraries were prepared by immunoSEQ multiplex PCR; TCRdb keeps only in-frame clonotypes and omits some of them. The sample gives a few thousand clones, 78% of which show up once; around 7.9% is in the top ten. The sequenced material came from lung tumor tissue. These receptors originate from a human donor with non-small cell lung cancer. CDR3s include the opening cysteine and the closing phenylalanine or tryptophan. The order of the fields is clone size, D gene, V gene, J gene, CDR3 protein, CDR3 DNA. D genes are given only for firm matches. Clone size is given for some rows only: seen once, a few or many times, or a class if the clone is expanded.

clone_size: -; d_call: -; v_call: TRBV15; j_call: TRBJ1-3; cdr3_aa: CATSIPRGSGNTIYF; cdr3_nt: TGTGCCACCAGCATCCCGCGGGGGTCTGGAAACACCATATATTTT
clone_size: once; d_call: TRBD2; v_call: TRBV7-9; j_call: TRBJ2-3; cdr3_aa: CASSLTSGSADTQYF; cdr3_nt: TGTGCCAGCAGCTTAACTAGCGGGAGTGCAGATACGCAGTATTTT
clone_size: -; d_call: -; v_call: TRBV5-4; j_call: TRBJ2-1; cdr3_aa: CASSPTRYNEQFF; cdr3_nt: TGTGCCAGCAGCCCCACCAGGTACAATGAGCAGTTCTTC
clone_size: -; d_call: TRBD2; v_call: TRBV27; j_call: TRBJ2-2; cdr3_aa: CASSSRTSGNAGELFF; cdr3_nt: TGTGCCAGCAGTTCGAGGACTAGCGGGAACGCCGGGGAGCTGTTTTTT
clone_size: few; d_call: -; v_call: TRBV6-6; j_call: TRBJ2-1; cdr3_aa: CASILEGRINEQFF; cdr3_nt: TGTGCCAGCATTCTCGAAGGGAGGATCAATGAGCAGTTCTTC
clone_size: -; d_call: -; v_call: TRBV27; j_call: TRBJ2-3; cdr3_aa: CASSPSTVGHTDTQYF; cdr3_nt: TGTGCCAGCAGTCCATCGACAGTTGGCCACACAGATACGCAGTATTTT
clone_size: -; d_call: -; v_call: TRBV4-2; j_call: TRBJ1-2; cdr3_aa: CASSPPGGLDGYTF; cdr3_nt: TGTGCCAGCAGCCCCCCGGGGGGGTTGGATGGCTACACCTTC
clone_size: -; d_call: TRBD2; v_call: TRBV19; j_call: TRBJ2-1; cdr3_aa: CASILRETNEQFF; cdr3_nt: TGTGCCAGTATTTTGCGGGAGACGAATGAGCAGTTCTTC
clone_size: -; d_call: TRBD2; v_call: TRBV19; j_call: TRBJ2-3; cdr3_aa: CASSPGGGRTDTQYF; cdr3_nt: TGTGCCAGTAGTCCCGGGGGGGGCCGCACAGATACGCAGTATTTT
clone_size: -; d_call: -; v_call: TRBV6-4; j_call: TRBJ2-3; cdr3_aa: CASSAEADGGTDTQYF; cdr3_nt: TGTGCCAGCAGTGCCGAAGCGGATGGAGGCACAGATACGCAGTATTTT
clone_size: -; d_call: -; v_call: TRBV6-5; j_call: TRBJ1-2; cdr3_aa: CASRAGREYHGYTF; cdr3_nt: TGTGCCAGCAGAGCGGGACGGGAGTACCATGGCTACACCTTC
clone_size: -; d_call: -; v_call: TRBV7-8; j_call: TRBJ2-1; cdr3_aa: CASSLAGPGAHNEQFF; cdr3_nt: TGTGCCAGCAGCTTAGCGGGGCCAGGGGCCCACAATGAGCAGTTCTTC
clone_size: once; d_call: TRBD2; v_call: TRBV4-2; j_call: TRBJ2-2; cdr3_aa: CASSQDFSGSSGELFF; cdr3_nt: TGTGCCAGCAGCCAAGATTTTAGCGGGAGTTCCGGGGAGCTGTTTTTT
clone_size: -; d_call: -; v_call: TRBV4-3; j_call: TRBJ1-2; cdr3_aa: CASSQNLGAKVGYTF; cdr3_nt: TGCGCCAGCAGCCAAAACCTGGGGGCCAAGGTTGGCTACACCTTC
clone_size: -; d_call: -; v_call: TRBV11-2; j_call: TRBJ1-2; cdr3_aa: CASSPDAGFYGYTF; cdr3_nt: TGTGCCAGCAGCCCGGACGCAGGGTTCTATGGCTACACCTTC
clone_size: -; d_call: -; v_call: TRBV10-2; j_call: TRBJ1-5; cdr3_aa: CASSEGQNSNQPQHF; cdr3_nt: TGCGCCAGCAGTGAGGGACAGAATAGCAATCAGCCCCAGCATTTT
clone_size: -; d_call: -; v_call: TRBV27; j_call: TRBJ1-4; cdr3_aa: CASSLEATNEKLFF; cdr3_nt: TGTGCCAGCAGTTTGGAGGCAACTAATGAAAAACTGTTTTTT
clone_size: -; d_call: -; v_call: TRBV7-9; j_call: TRBJ1-2; cdr3_aa: CASSLGSGAPYGYTF; cdr3_nt: TGTGCCAGCAGCTTGGGTTCAGGGGCCCCCTATGGCTACACCTTC
clone_size: -; d_call: -; v_call: TRBV4-2; j_call: TRBJ1-2; cdr3_aa: CASSGQGGDYGYTF; cdr3_nt: TGTGCCAGCAGCGGTCAGGGTGGAGACTATGGCTACACCTTC
clone_size: -; d_call: -; v_call: TRBV7-2; j_call: TRBJ1-1; cdr3_aa: CASSLGRNLGSYLNTEAFF; cdr3_nt: TGTGCCAGCAGCTTAGGTCGCAACCTGGGCTCCTACCTGAACACTGAAGCTTTCTTT
clone_size: -; d_call: TRBD2; v_call: TRBV2; j_call: TRBJ2-1; cdr3_aa: CASSEAGTRTSVQFF; cdr3_nt: TGTGCCAGCAGTGAAGCCGGGACACGGACTAGCGTTCAGTTCTTC
clone_size: -; d_call: -; v_call: TRBV29-1; j_call: TRBJ1-2; cdr3_aa: CSVEAEGLFSGYTF; cdr3_nt: TGCAGCGTTGAAGCAGAGGGTTTGTTCTCGGGCTACACCTTC
clone_size: -; d_call: -; v_call: TRBV29-1; j_call: TRBJ1-4; cdr3_aa: CSVGQGTNEKLFF; cdr3_nt: TGCAGCGTTGGTCAGGGAACTAATGAAAAACTGTTTTTT
clone_size: -; d_call: -; v_call: TRBV7-4; j_call: TRBJ1-5; cdr3_aa: CASCIWEEQPQHF; cdr3_nt: TGTGCCAGCTGCATCTGGGAGGAGCAGCCCCAGCATTTT
clone_size: -; d_call: -; v_call: TRBV6-5; j_call: TRBJ2-1; cdr3_aa: CASSYSPDYLYNEQFF; cdr3_nt: TGTGCCAGCAGTTACTCGCCCGACTACCTCTACAATGAGCAGTTCTTC
clone_size: -; d_call: TRBD2; v_call: TRBV9; j_call: TRBJ2-7; cdr3_aa: CASSPAGGVGRYEQYF; cdr3_nt: TGTGCCAGCAGCCCTGCGGGGGGGGTGGGCCGCTACGAGCAGTACTTC
clone_size: -; d_call: -; v_call: TRBV7-9; j_call: TRBJ1-3; cdr3_aa: CASSLLGTGNTIYF; cdr3_nt: TGTGCCAGCAGCTTATTGGGCACTGGAAACACCATATATTTT
clone_size: -; d_call: TRBD2; v_call: TRBV15; j_call: TRBJ2-1; cdr3_aa: CATSSPTSGRIGNEQFF; cdr3_nt: TGTGCCACCAGCAGCCCGACTAGCGGGAGGATCGGCAATGAGCAGTTCTTC
clone_size: -; d_call: -; v_call: TRBV6-1; j_call: TRBJ1-1; cdr3_aa: CASSPRRTENTEAFF; cdr3_nt: TGTGCCAGCAGTCCCCGAAGGACAGAGAACACTGAAGCTTTCTTT
clone_size: -; d_call: -; v_call: TRBV28; j_call: TRBJ2-1; cdr3_aa: CASSLGAASYNEQFF; cdr3_nt: TGTGCCAGCAGTTTAGGAGCGGCCTCCTACAATGAGCAGTTCTTC
clone_size: -; d_call: -; v_call: TRBV7-9; j_call: TRBJ2-1; cdr3_aa: CAHGLEGDEQFF; cdr3_nt: TGTGCTCACGGACTTGAGGGGGATGAGCAGTTCTTC
clone_size: once; d_call: TRBD2; v_call: TRBV10-3; j_call: TRBJ2-2; cdr3_aa: CAISESWLAGVNTGELFF; cdr3_nt: TGTGCCATCAGTGAGTCCTGGCTAGCGGGAGTGAACACCGGGGAGCTGTTTTTT
clone_size: -; d_call: TRBD1; v_call: TRBV4-3; j_call: TRBJ1-5; cdr3_aa: CASSQDLGQSSPQHF; cdr3_nt: TGCGCCAGCAGCCAAGATCTGGGACAGAGTTCGCCCCAGCATTTT
clone_size: -; d_call: TRBD1; v_call: TRBV19; j_call: TRBJ2-7; cdr3_aa: CASSMLGQGWYEQYF; cdr3_nt: TGTGCCAGTAGTATGCTGGGACAGGGGTGGTACGAGCAGTACTTC
clone_size: -; d_call: TRBD2; v_call: TRBV10-2; j_call: TRBJ2-7; cdr3_aa: CASSEWLAGAYEQYF; cdr3_nt: TGCGCCAGCAGTGAGTGGCTAGCGGGAGCCTACGAGCAGTACTTC
clone_size: -; d_call: -; v_call: TRBV7-3; j_call: TRBJ2-7; cdr3_aa: CASSLSVASTREQYF; cdr3_nt: TGTGCCAGCAGCTTATCTGTAGCGTCAACACGGGAGCAGTACTTC
clone_size: -; d_call: -; v_call: TRBV6-5; j_call: TRBJ1-1; cdr3_aa: CASSYSARANTEAFF; cdr3_nt: TGTGCCAGCAGTTACTCGGCCAGGGCAAACACTGAAGCTTTCTTT
clone_size: once; d_call: -; v_call: TRBV11-2; j_call: TRBJ1-2; cdr3_aa: CASSPDAGFYSYTF; cdr3_nt: TGTGCCAGCAGCCCGGACGCAGGGTTCTATAGCTACACCTTC
clone_size: once; d_call: -; v_call: TRBV10-3; j_call: TRBJ1-5; cdr3_aa: CASATRGEFEPQHF; cdr3_nt: TGTGCATCGGCAACCAGGGGTGAATTTGAGCCCCAGCATTTT
clone_size: -; d_call: -; v_call: TRBV4-1; j_call: TRBJ2-7; cdr3_aa: CASSQDGGSTYEQYF; cdr3_nt: TGCGCCAGCAGCCAAGATGGGGGGTCAACCTACGAGCAGTACTTC
clone_size: few; d_call: TRBD2; v_call: TRBV5-1; j_call: TRBJ2-5; cdr3_aa: CASSLAPGAGGYQETQYF; cdr3_nt: TGCGCCAGCAGCTTGGCCCCAGGGGCGGGGGGGTACCAAGAGACCCAGTACTTC
clone_size: -; d_call: -; v_call: TRBV6-6; j_call: TRBJ2-5; cdr3_aa: CASTLARRRETQYF; cdr3_nt: TGTGCCAGCACCTTAGCGAGGCGGCGAGAGACCCAGTACTTC
clone_size: few; d_call: -; v_call: TRBV21-1; j_call: TRBJ2-5; cdr3_aa: CASSKTASQETQYF; cdr3_nt: TGTGCCAGCAGTAAAACAGCTTCCCAAGAGACCCAGTACTTC
clone_size: -; d_call: TRBD1; v_call: TRBV4-3; j_call: TRBJ1-1; cdr3_aa: CASSQEWGQGREAFF; cdr3_nt: TGCGCCAGCAGCCAAGAGTGGGGACAGGGCCGTGAAGCTTTCTTT
clone_size: -; d_call: TRBD1; v_call: TRBV28; j_call: TRBJ1-2; cdr3_aa: CASNLQGAQGYTF; cdr3_nt: TGTGCCAGCAACCTACAGGGGGCGCAGGGCTACACCTTC